This TCR beta chain originates from a study of Ad26.COV2.S vaccination and SARS-CoV-2 variants. At the level of the study: Ad26.COV2.S, an intramuscular injection, was given once or twice 56 days apart. General study points: Total T cell responses were possibly underestimated by TCR breadth and depth analyses. Reportedly, after vaccination the spike-specific CD8+ and CD4+ T cell responses displayed substantial breadth.

In the case of this clone: Its antigen is still unknown. The sample has other DNA sequences that encode this CDR3 too.

Libraries were prepared by immunoSEQ multiplex PCR; TCRdb keeps only in-frame clonotypes and omits some of them. The profile shows 200,000 to 300,000 clones, around nine tenths of them singletons. The V end lost 3 bases, the J end lost 8 bases, and 7 bases lay between the germline ends. This CDR3 is 11 amino acids long. CDR1 and CDR2 (germline): LGHDT, YNNKEL (reference sequence). Specified treatment: some 19 received Ad26.COV2.S at low or high dose, single or two shots; about 5 received placebo; per-sample allocation not given. Day 63 after the first injection of vaccine or placebo was the sampling time.

The sample in question was peripheral blood, obtained in a trial of Ad26.COV2.S vaccine versus placebo. V usage is TRBV3-1 (or the pseudogene TRBV3-2) and J usage is TRBJ1-2; unclear D gene. This clonotype was obtained from a person between 18 and 65 years old who received the Ad26.COV2.S COVID-19 vaccine or a placebo. CDR3 DNA: TGTGCCAGCAGCCAGGGGTTGGGCTACACCTTC. Encoded protein: CASSQGLGYTF.